The next 30 T cell receptor beta chains were all read from a single sample in a study of blood T cell repertoires in COVID-19. Some clones are missing from TCRdb's copy, which holds only in-frame ones; the method was immunoSEQ multiplex PCR. Here the sample spans approximately 140,000 clones, 82% being singletons. The sample comprised peripheral blood. Receptors were obtained from a human donor with acute or convalescent COVID-19. The donor label of this sample is uncertain.

The V call is TRBV7-8, the J call TRBJ1-3; 7 positions agree with TRBD1. After removal of 5 bases from V and 2 bases from J, the junction contained 3 bases not matched to a gene. CDR3 length equals 14 residues. Germline V gene data show CDR1 as SGHVS and CDR2 as FQNEAQ. This CDR3 reads CASSAQGTGNTIYF. CDR3 sequence (DNA): TGTGCCAGCAGCGCACAGGGGACTGGAAACACCATATATTTT.

The V call is TRBV29-1, the J call TRBJ1-2, with a tentative D call TRBD1 (6 bases). From germline, CDR1 is SQVTM and CDR2 ANQGSEA. The CDR3 length is 11 residues. Here the CDR3 DNA reads TGCGGGGGGGCTGCTAACTATGGCTACACCTTC. It specifies CGGAANYGYTF.

V and J are TRBV11-2 and TRBJ1-2, with TRBD1 identical over 8 bases. There are 13 residues in the CDR3. V shed 6 bases and J 4 bases; nucleotides not matched to a gene: 4. Germline CDR1 is SGHAT and CDR2 is FQNNGV. Here the CDR3 reads CASSDRGSYGYTF. CDR3 in DNA: TGTGCCAGCAGTGACAGGGGATCCTATGGCTACACCTTC.

This rearrangement joins TRBV2 to TRBJ1-1, with TRBD1 matching 7 bases. The CDR3 runs to 12 residues. Trimming took 6 bases from V and 7 from J; bases not matched to a gene: 5. Germline V lookup: CDR1 SNHLY, CDR2 FYNNEI. The CDR3 bases are TGTGCCAGCAGCGAAAACAGGGGTGAAGCTTTCTTT. It translates to CASSENRGEAFF.

The chain uses TRBV15 and TRBJ2-2; 8 positions match TRBD1. V was clipped by 0 bases and J by 0 bases; unmatched bases: 6. The CDR3 is 18 residues long. The germline CDR1 and CDR2 sequences are LNHNV and YYDKDF (reference sequence). In DNA form, the CDR3 reads TGTGCCACCAGCAGAGACAGGGGGCACCCCGCGAACACCGGGGAGCTGTTTTTT. Protein product: CATSRDRGHPANTGELFF.

The chain combines TRBV19 with TRBJ2-1, with 7 bases lining up with TRBD2. The CDR3 consists of 16 residues. V was pared by 9 bases and J by 8 bases, with 19 bases of the junction left unmatched. CDR1 and CDR2 from the germline V gene are LNHDA and SQIVND (reference sequence). The CDR3 region has the DNA TGTGCCAGCAGATCATCCGGGACGGGGGGTGGTGATGAGCAGTTCTTC. Translated, it gives CASRSSGTGGGDEQFF.

This chain links TRBV21-1 with TRBJ2-5; TRBD1 is the table's D call and was not checked against the DNA. TRBV21-1 is recorded as a pseudogene. CDR3 length: 13 amino acids. The CDR3 here is CASKQGSRETQYF. For the CDR3, the DNA is TGTGCCAGCAAACAGGGGTCTCGGGAGACCCAGTACTTC.

This clone was seen only once. The chain employs TRBV5-1 and TRBJ2-5; TRBD2 matches 8 bases. CDR1 and CDR2 from the germline V gene are SGHRS and YFSETQ. Trimming took 0 bases from V and 2 from J; bases not matched to a gene: 12. This CDR3 has 18 amino acids. The CDR3 DNA reads as TGCGCCAGCAGCTTGGTCGGGGTCCGGACTAGCCGACAAGAGACCCAGTACTTC. Protein product: CASSLVGVRTSRQETQYF.

This clone has a handful of counts. The CDR3 here is CASSPTGIKKQYF. In DNA form, the CDR3 reads TGTGCCAGCAGCCCGACCGGGATCAAGAAGCAGTACTTC. The V gene is TRBV11-2, the J gene TRBJ2-7, with D maybe TRBD2 (5 bases). Germline V gives CDR1 SGHAT, CDR2 FQNNGV. This CDR3 contains 13 residues. V lost 5 bases, J lost 8 bases, and 16 bases lay in between.

This clone was seen more than once but under ten times. The V call is TRBV10-1, the J call TRBJ1-1; D is unclear. The CDR3 loop spans 13 amino acids. Germline V CDR1 and CDR2: WNHNN, SYGVQD (reference sequence). The V gene lost 3 bases and the J gene lost 1 base, with 6 bases spanning the gap. The CDR3 DNA reads TGCGCCAGCAGTGAATCGGGGAACACTGAAGCTTTCTTT. Its protein product is CASSESGNTEAFF.

The chain joins TRBV2 to TRBJ1-2; D gene uncertain. V shed 2 bases and J shed 7 bases, with 14 bases lying between them. From germline, CDR1 is SNHLY and CDR2 FYNNEI. The CDR3 runs 14 residues. CDR3 DNA sequence: TGTGCCAGCAGTGAATATGAGGGAGCGGTTGGCTACACCTTC. This encodes CASSEYEGAVGYTF.

This chain uses TRBV5-8 with TRBJ1-2; a weak D match, TRBD1 (6 bases). CDR1 is SGHTS and CDR2 is YDEGEE in the germline V gene. This CDR3 is built from 13 residues. V lost 4 bases and J 7 bases, leaving 14 bases between the germline ends. CDR3 DNA: TGTGCCAGCAGCCTAACAGGGTCGGGTGGCTACACCTTC. Translated: CASSLTGSGGYTF. Full variable domain (remainder filled in from reference TRBV5-8 and TRBJ1-2): EAGVTQSPTHLIKTRGQQATLRCSPISGHTSVYWYQQALGLGLQFLLWYDEGEERNRGNFPPRFSGRQFPNYSSELNVNALELEDSALYLCASSLTGSGGYTFGSGTRLTVV.

V gene TRBV3-1 (or the pseudogene TRBV3-2) combines with J gene TRBJ2-1; TRBD2 matches at 9 bases. CDR1 and CDR2 from the germline V gene are LGHDT and YNNKEL (reference sequence). V gave up 4 bases and J gave up 6 bases; unmatched junction bases: 13. The CDR3 is 17 amino acids. For the CDR3, the DNA is TGTGCCAGCAGCCTCAAAACTCCAGCGGGGGGCATCAATGAGCAGTTCTTC. It specifies CASSLKTPAGGINEQFF.

This clone has a handful of counts. The rearrangement joins TRBV28 to TRBJ1-3; D remains ambiguous. This CDR3 is built from 13 residues. Trimming took 2 bases from V and 3 from J, leaving 5 bases between them. Germline V lookup: CDR1 MDHEN, CDR2 SYDVKM. This CDR3 reads CASSLVGGNTIYF. CDR3 DNA sequence: TGTGCCAGCAGTTTAGTCGGTGGAAACACCATATATTTT. The full variable domain, rest sourced from reference TRBV28 and TRBJ1-3, is DVKVTQSSRYLVKRTGEKVFLECVQDMDHENMFWYRQDPGLGLRLIYFSYDVKMKEKGDIPEGYSVSREKKERFSLILESASTNQTSMYLCASSLVGGNTIYFGEGSWLTVV.

The genes are TRBV19 and TRBJ2-6; D might be TRBD1 (5 bases). V lost 5 bases, J lost 0 bases, and 8 bases lay in between. Germline V lookup: CDR1 LNHDA, CDR2 SQIVND (reference sequence). This CDR3 is 15 amino acids long. The CDR3 region has the DNA TGTGCCAGTAGTGTCAGGGACTCTGGGGCCAACGTCCTGACTTTC. It yields the protein CASSVRDSGANVLTF.

This chain uses TRBV15 with TRBJ1-1; 9 bases line up with TRBD1. The germline gives CDR1 LNHNV, CDR2 YYDKDF (reference sequence). Germline trimming cut 0 bases from V and 8 bases from J; bases unmatched to any gene: 16. The CDR3 spans 18 residues. CDR3 DNA: TGTGCCACCAGCAGAGATCCCCGGGACAGGGCCAAAGTCGGCGAAGCTTTCTTT. Its protein product is CATSRDPRDRAKVGEAFF.

The rearrangement uses TRBV7-8 and TRBJ1-4; D call uncertain. The germline V gene has CDR1 SGHVS and CDR2 FQNEAQ. Trimming pared 1 base from V and 3 bases from J, leaving 6 bases between. There are 14 residues in the CDR3. CDR3 residues: CASSLDRANEKLFF. In nucleotides, the CDR3 is TGTGCCAGCAGCTTAGACCGGGCTAATGAAAAACTGTTTTTT.

V usage is TRBV7-6 and J usage is TRBJ2-6; D possibly corresponds to TRBD2 (6 bases). V was pared by 4 bases and J by 0 bases, with 16 bases between. Germline values: CDR1 SGHVS, CDR2 FNYEAQ. The CDR3 covers 18 residues. CDR3: CASSSRGTGSSGANVLTF. The CDR3 DNA sequence: TGTGCCAGCAGCTCCCGGGGGACGGGGAGCTCTGGGGCCAACGTCCTGACTTTC. Full variable domain (remainder filled in from reference TRBV7-6 and TRBJ2-6): GAGVSQSPRYKVTKRGQDVALRCDPISGHVSLYWYRQALGQGPEFLTYFNYEAQQDKSGLPNDRFSAERPEGSISTLTIQRTEQRDSAMYRCASSSRGTGSSGANVLTFGAGSRLTVL.

This chain connects TRBV5-1 to TRBJ2-3; the match to TRBD2 covers 11 bases. Trimming took 4 bases from V and 6 from J; bases not matched to a gene: 4. CDR1 and CDR2 from the germline V gene are SGHRS and YFSETQ. The CDR3 totals 14 residues. This CDR3 reads CASSIAGGLDTQYF. The CDR3 DNA is TGCGCCAGCAGCATAGCGGGGGGGCTGGATACGCAGTATTTT.

The table lists this clone with a count of one. Here the CDR3 reads CASSYRTGVSSPLHF. Here the CDR3 DNA reads TGTGCCAGCAGTTACCGGACAGGGGTTAGTTCACCCCTCCACTTT. The chain couples TRBV6-2 or TRBV6-3 to TRBJ1-6; 9 bases align to TRBD1. J lost 9 bases, V lost 2 bases, and 5 bases had no gene match. Germline CDR1 MNHEY, CDR2 SVGEGT. CDR3 length: 15 residues.

The rearrangement joins TRBV15 to TRBJ1-1; D gene ambiguous. This CDR3 has 14 residues. V lost 0 bases, J lost 6 bases, and 11 bases lay in between. Germline-derived CDR1 and CDR2 are LNHNV and YYDKDF (reference sequence). The CDR3 loop is CATSRDAGNSEAFF. As DNA, the CDR3 is TGTGCCACCAGCAGAGATGCGGGCAACTCTGAAGCTTTCTTT.

This chain uses TRBV3-1 (or the pseudogene TRBV3-2) with TRBJ1-6; 7 bases are shared with TRBD1. The CDR3 is 14 amino acids. V shed 4 bases, J shed 6 bases, and the junction held 3 bases outside the gene matches. CDR1 is LGHDT, CDR2 YNNKEL, per germline (reference sequence). The CDR3 DNA follows: TGTGCCAGCAGCCGGGGACAGATTAATTCACCCCTCCACTTT. It encodes CASSRGQINSPLHF.

CDR3 DNA sequence: TGTGCCAGCAGTTTCATTACAGGGGGAGGTAGAACTGAAGCTTTCTTT. Translated, it gives CASSFITGGGRTEAFF. The chain couples TRBV7-2 to TRBJ1-1; 8 bases align to TRBD1. The CDR3 extends over 16 amino acids. Germline V gene sequence: CDR1 SGHTA, CDR2 FQGNSA. V shed 6 bases and J 5 bases; nucleotides not matched to a gene: 14.

This chain links TRBV10-3 with TRBJ1-6, with D maybe TRBD1 (5 bases). V dropped 6 bases and J dropped 5 bases, with 5 bases sitting between them. Germline values: CDR1 ENHRY, CDR2 SYGVKD. The CDR3 contains 12 residues. CDR3 sequence reads: CAIRDNNSPLHF. The CDR3 bases are TGTGCCATCAGGGACAATAATTCACCCCTCCACTTT.

J is TRBJ1-2 and V is TRBV6-2 or TRBV6-3; 7 bases align to TRBD1. The V gene's germline CDR1 is MNHEY and CDR2 SVGEGT. V shed 5 bases, J shed 3 bases, and the junction held 9 bases outside the gene matches. This CDR3 is 15 amino acids long. CDR3 nucleotide sequence: TGTGCCAGCAGTCGGAGAGGGGGCGACGACTATGGCTACACCTTC. It codes for CASSRRGGDDYGYTF.

The chain uses TRBV27 and TRBJ1-4; D is unresolved. CDR3 length equals 16 residues. Germline CDR1 reads MNHEY; CDR2 reads SMNVEV (reference sequence). V gave up 4 bases and J gave up 0 bases, with 12 bases separating them. The CDR3 nucleotides are TGTGCCAGCAGTTCCCGATTCAGTGCAACTAATGAAAAACTGTTTTTT. This encodes CASSSRFSATNEKLFF.

The chain employs TRBV5-8 and TRBJ1-6, with D unresolved. Germline V gene sequence: CDR1 SGHTS, CDR2 YDEGEE. The germline V and J ends were trimmed by 0 bases and 3 bases, with 7 bases remaining between them. This CDR3 comprises 15 residues. CDR3 nucleotides: TGTGCCAGCAGCTTGGGTGCAGGCTATAATTCACCCCTCCACTTT. It codes for CASSLGAGYNSPLHF.

The rearrangement links TRBV14 to TRBJ1-1; no clear D. Germline V CDR1 and CDR2: SGHDN, FVKESK. Trimming shortened V by 4 bases and J by 5 bases, and 11 bases separated the two germline ends. The CDR3 spans 13 residues. The CDR3 nucleotides are TGTGCCAGCAGCCGGTCATCGGGGACTGAAGCTTTCTTT. Residues: CASSRSSGTEAFF.

The chain links TRBV3-1 (or the pseudogene TRBV3-2) to TRBJ1-2, with D tentatively TRBD1 (5 bases). Trimming pared 5 bases from V and 4 bases from J, leaving 17 bases between. From germline, CDR1 is LGHDT and CDR2 YNNKEL (reference sequence). The CDR3 covers 15 residues. CDR3 protein: CASSTRQRSGYGYTF. CDR3 sequence (DNA): TGTGCCAGCAGCACCCGACAGCGATCTGGCTATGGCTACACCTTC.

Written as DNA, the CDR3 is TGTGCCAGCAGCCAAGACCCTATCTCCGGGACAGGGGGCAGAGGCTACACCTTC. Amino acid sequence: CASSQDPISGTGGRGYTF. This chain connects TRBV4-2 to TRBJ1-2, with 12 positions matching TRBD1. Germline V lookup: CDR1 LGHNA, CDR2 YNFKEQ. J was trimmed by 8 bases and V by 0 bases; bases with no gene match: 13. This CDR3 region has 18 residues.